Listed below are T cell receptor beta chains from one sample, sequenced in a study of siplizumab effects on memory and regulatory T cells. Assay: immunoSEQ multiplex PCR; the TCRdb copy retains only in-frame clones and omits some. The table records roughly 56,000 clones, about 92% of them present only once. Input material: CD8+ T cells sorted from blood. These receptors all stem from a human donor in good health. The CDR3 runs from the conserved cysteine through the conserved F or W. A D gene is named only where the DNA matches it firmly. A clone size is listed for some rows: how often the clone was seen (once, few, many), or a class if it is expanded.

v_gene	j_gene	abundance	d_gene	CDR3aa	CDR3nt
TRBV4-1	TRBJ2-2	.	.	CASSHKQSSSANTGELFF	TGCGCCAGCAGCCATAAGCAGTCTTCCTCCGCGAACACCGGGGAGCTGTTTTTT
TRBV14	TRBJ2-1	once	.	CASSQDSISTHPKSSYNEQFF	TGTGCCAGCAGCCAAGATAGCATCAGCACCCATCCCAAAAGCTCCTACAATGAGCAGTTCTTC
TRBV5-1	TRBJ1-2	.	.	CASSKGTVPGYTF	TGCGCCAGCAGCAAGGGGACCGTTCCGGGCTACACCTTC
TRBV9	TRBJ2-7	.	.	CASSAGRVDPYEQYF	TGTGCCAGCAGCGCCGGGCGGGTAGATCCCTACGAGCAGTACTTC
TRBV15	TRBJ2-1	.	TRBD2	CATSETSGWSDEQFF	TGTGCCACCAGCGAGACTAGCGGGTGGTCGGATGAGCAGTTCTTC
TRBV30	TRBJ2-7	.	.	CARGSGSSYEQYF	TGTGCCCGCGGATCAGGGAGCTCCTACGAGCAGTACTTC
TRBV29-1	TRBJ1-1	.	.	CSVPLPERNTEAFF	TGCAGCGTTCCCCTCCCCGAGAGGAACACTGAAGCTTTCTTT
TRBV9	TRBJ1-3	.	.	CASSYAGEPSGNTIYF	TGTGCCAGCAGCTATGCAGGGGAGCCCTCTGGAAACACCATATATTTT
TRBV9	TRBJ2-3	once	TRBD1	CASSVDPDRGLISTDTQYF	TGTGCCAGCAGCGTAGACCCTGACAGGGGGCTGATTTCCACAGATACGCAGTATTTT
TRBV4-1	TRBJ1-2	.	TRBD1	CASSDRAGYTF	TGCGCCAGCAGTGACAGGGCTGGCTACACCTTC
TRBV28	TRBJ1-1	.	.	CASSPGGGVATEAFF	TGTGCCAGCAGCCCCGGGGGAGGGGTGGCCACTGAAGCTTTCTTT
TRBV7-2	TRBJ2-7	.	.	CASSLIPLGGVSYEQYF	TGTGCCAGCAGCTTAATTCCCCTGGGGGGCGTGTCCTACGAGCAGTACTTC
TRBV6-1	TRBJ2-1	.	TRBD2	CASSEDGGALYEQFF	TGTGCCAGCAGTGAGGACGGGGGGGCTCTTTATGAGCAGTTCTTC
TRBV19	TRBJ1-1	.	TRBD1	CASSLGQASNTEAFF	TGTGCCAGTAGTCTGGGACAGGCCTCGAACACTGAAGCTTTCTTT
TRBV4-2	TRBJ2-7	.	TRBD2	CASSPLAGDSYEQYF	TGTGCCAGCAGCCCCCTAGCGGGAGACTCCTACGAGCAGTACTTC
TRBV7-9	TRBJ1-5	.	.	CASSLGFQPQHF	TGTGCCAGCAGCTTAGGGTTTCAGCCCCAGCATTTT
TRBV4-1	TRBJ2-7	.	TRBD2	CASSQEAGVTYEQYF	TGCGCCAGCAGCCAAGAGGCGGGAGTCACCTACGAGCAGTACTTC
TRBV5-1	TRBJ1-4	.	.	CASSLGTSGGYEKLFF	TGCGCCAGCAGCTTGGGGACCTCCGGAGGTTATGAAAAACTGTTTTTT
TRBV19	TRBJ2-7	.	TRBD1	CASSGTGVAYEQYF	TGTGCCAGTAGTGGGACAGGAGTCGCCTACGAGCAGTACTTC
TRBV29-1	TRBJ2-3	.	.	CSVERGTQYF	TGCAGCGTTGAGAGGGGAACGCAGTATTTT
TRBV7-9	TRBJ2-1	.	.	CASSSETGTLYNEQFF	TGTGCCAGCAGCTCAGAAACCGGGACTCTTTACAATGAGCAGTTCTTC
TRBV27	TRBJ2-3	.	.	CASSLKYETDTQYF	TGTGCCAGCAGTTTAAAGTATGAGACAGATACGCAGTATTTT
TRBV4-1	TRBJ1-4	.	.	CASSQEDGYEKLFF	TGCGCCAGCAGCCAAGAAGACGGTTATGAAAAACTGTTTTTT
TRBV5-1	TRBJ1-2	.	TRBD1	CASSTRTGVDNYGYTF	TGCGCCAGCAGCACCCGGACAGGGGTAGATAACTATGGCTACACCTTC
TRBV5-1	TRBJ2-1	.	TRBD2	CASSLATSGSTFF	TGCGCCAGCAGCTTGGCCACTAGCGGGAGTACATTCTTC
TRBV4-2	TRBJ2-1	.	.	CASSQGFSEQFF	TGTGCCAGCAGCCAAGGATTCAGTGAGCAGTTCTTC
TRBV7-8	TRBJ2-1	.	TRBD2	CASSPKELAGWDEQFF	TGTGCCAGCAGTCCAAAGGAACTAGCGGGGTGGGATGAGCAGTTCTTC
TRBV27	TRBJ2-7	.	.	CASSSLEGVHEQYF	TGTGCCAGCAGTTCCCTTGAAGGGGTCCACGAGCAGTACTTC
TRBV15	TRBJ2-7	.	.	CATSIVSGGDEQYF	TGTGCCACCAGCATCGTTTCGGGGGGCGACGAGCAGTACTTC
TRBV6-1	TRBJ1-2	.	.	CASSNREPGYGYTF	TGTGCCAGCAGTAACAGGGAACCGGGCTATGGCTACACCTTC
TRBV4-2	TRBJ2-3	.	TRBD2	CASSSRLAATDTQYF	TGTGCCAGCAGCTCACGACTAGCGGCCACAGATACGCAGTATTTT
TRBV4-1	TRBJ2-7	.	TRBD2	CASSQSLAALDYEQYF	TGCGCCAGCAGCCAATCACTAGCGGCCCTTGACTACGAGCAGTACTTC
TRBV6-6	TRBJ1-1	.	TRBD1	CASSPEGANTEAFF	TGTGCCAGCAGCCCCGAGGGGGCGAACACTGAAGCTTTCTTT
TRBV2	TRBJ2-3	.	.	CASSEGGTDTQYF	TGTGCCAGCAGTGAAGGAGGGACAGATACGCAGTATTTT
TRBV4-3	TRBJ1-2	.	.	CASSQGTANGYTF	TGCGCCAGCAGCCAAGGGACAGCGAATGGCTACACCTTC
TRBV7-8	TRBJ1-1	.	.	CASSLPTGAGNTEAFF	TGTGCCAGCAGCTTACCGACAGGCGCCGGGAACACTGAAGCTTTCTTT
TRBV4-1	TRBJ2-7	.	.	CASSHRGYEQYF	TGCGCCAGCAGCCACCGGGGCTACGAGCAGTACTTC
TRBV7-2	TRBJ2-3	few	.	CASSLLSGIGADTQYF	TGTGCCAGCAGCTTATTATCCGGGATCGGGGCAGATACGCAGTATTTT
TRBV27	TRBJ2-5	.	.	CASSIQPRSTGQETQYF	TGTGCCAGCAGTATACAACCCCGGTCGACTGGCCAAGAGACCCAGTACTTC
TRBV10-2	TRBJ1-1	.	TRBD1	CASSDPGQGETEAFF	TGCGCCAGCAGTGACCCGGGACAGGGGGAAACTGAAGCTTTCTTT
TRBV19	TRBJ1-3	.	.	CASSPLVSGNTIYF	TGTGCCAGTAGCCCTTTGGTTTCTGGAAACACCATATATTTT
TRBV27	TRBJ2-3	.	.	CASSNLGDTQYF	TGTGCCAGCAGTAATTTGGGAGATACGCAGTATTTT
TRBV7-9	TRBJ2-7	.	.	CASSSLGEQYF	TGTGCCAGCAGCTCCTTGGGGGAGCAGTACTTC
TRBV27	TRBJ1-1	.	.	CASTGVGTEAFF	TGTGCCAGCACAGGGGTCGGCACTGAAGCTTTCTTT
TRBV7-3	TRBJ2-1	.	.	CASSHTGRAGINEQFF	TGTGCCAGCAGTCATACGGGACGCGCCGGGATCAATGAGCAGTTCTTC
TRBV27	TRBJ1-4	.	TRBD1	CASSLTPRDSQLEKLFF	TGTGCCAGCAGTTTAACCCCCCGGGACAGCCAATTGGAAAAACTGTTTTTT
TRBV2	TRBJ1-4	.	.	CASSLTDNNEKLFF	TGTGCCAGCAGCCTGACAGATAATAATGAAAAACTGTTTTTT
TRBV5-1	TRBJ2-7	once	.	CASSLTQPSYEQYF	TGCGCCAGCAGCTTGACACAGCCTTCCTACGAGCAGTACTTC